A single T cell receptor beta chain is shown here with its context. Combining a sample-barcoded 5' primer with a J-beta primer mix, a second PCR ran for 7 to 11 cycles. Each cDNA molecule, via a template-switch adaptor with 12 random nucleotides, was tagged. TCRdb re-analysed the 5' RACE reads in MiXCR, keeping a single row per CDR3 protein. The repertoire holds 1,300,000 or so distinct CDR3 sequences, with approximately 59% as singletons. The data derive from a study of blood T cells in healthy people across ages. CDR1 is DFQATT, CDR2 SNEGSKA, per germline (reference sequence). This CDR3 comprises 15 residues. V lost 1 base and J 5 bases, leaving 12 bases between the germline ends.

Sequencing was carried out using blood. The gene calls are TRBV20-1 and TRBJ1-6, with D possibly matching TRBD1 (6 bases). This TCR came from a man younger than 35 in good health. CDR3 protein: CSARGSSGDNSPLHF. CDR3 nucleotides: TGCAGTGCTAGAGGATCCTCAGGGGATAATTCACCCCTCCACTTT.